This passage covers 27 T cell receptor beta chains from one sample sequenced in a study of cytomegalovirus exposure and HLA in healthy donors. The PCR had 60 Vbeta and 13 Jbeta primers. TCRdb's table, derived via immunoSEQ multiplex PCR, lists solely in-frame clones and lacks some. The data contain under 200,000 clones, approximately 81% of them singletons. The sequenced material came from PBMCs. The receptors were sampled from a boy aged 2 to 10 in good health and CMV-seronegative.

This clone has only one observation. The rearrangement uses TRBV5-1 and TRBJ2-3; TRBD2 agrees at 9 bases. CDR1 and CDR2 (germline): SGHRS, YFSETQ. Trimming at V came to 0 bases and at J to 2 bases, leaving 4 bases not matched to a gene. The CDR3 is 16 residues long. The chain's CDR3 is CASSLVLAGSTDTQYF. The CDR3 nucleotides read TGCGCCAGCAGCTTGGTGCTAGCGGGGTCCACAGATACGCAGTATTTT.

The J gene is TRBJ2-7, the V gene TRBV5-8, with TRBD1 as a possible D gene (6 bases). V dropped 5 bases and J dropped 3 bases, with 15 bases sitting between them. Per the germline V gene, CDR1 is SGHTS and CDR2 is YDEGEE. The CDR3 totals 14 residues. The CDR3 loop reads CASRPVDRSYEQYF. In nucleotides, the CDR3 is TGTGCCAGCAGACCCGTCGACAGGAGCTACGAGCAGTACTTC.

The chain joins TRBV2 to TRBJ2-7; TRBD1 agrees at 8 bases. The CDR3 is 14 residues long. The J segment lost 4 bases and the V segment lost 2 bases, leaving 4 bases of the junction unmatched. CDR1 and CDR2 from the germline V gene are SNHLY and FYNNEI. The CDR3 reads CASSERTGKYEQYF. The CDR3 DNA follows: TGTGCCAGCAGTGAAAGGACAGGGAAATACGAGCAGTACTTC.

The rearrangement uses TRBV5-1 and TRBJ1-3; weak D call: TRBD1 (5 bases). Per the germline V gene, CDR1 is SGHRS and CDR2 is YFSETQ. CDR3 length: 16 residues. The germline V and J ends were trimmed by 0 bases and 5 bases, with 15 bases remaining between them. The CDR3 DNA is TGCGCCAGCAGCTTGGACAGCCCAGGGAAGCGAAACACCATATATTTT. This gives the protein CASSLDSPGKRNTIYF. Full variable domain (rest looked up from reference TRBV5-1 and TRBJ1-3): KAGVTQTPRYLIKTRGQQVTLSCSPISGHRSVSWYQQTPGQGLQFLFEYFSETQRNKGNFPGRFSGRQFSNSRSEMNVSTLELGDSALYLCASSLDSPGKRNTIYFGEGSWLTVV.

The chain carries TRBV2 and TRBJ1-5, with D tentatively TRBD1 (6 bases). Germline CDR1 SNHLY, CDR2 FYNNEI. The CDR3 spans 13 residues. V shed 3 bases and J shed 9 bases, with 12 bases lying between them. CDR3 in DNA: TGTGCCAGCAGTGATCTAACAGGGTCGCCCCAGCATTTT. This translates into CASSDLTGSPQHF.

J is TRBJ1-4 and V is TRBV5-4; tentative D call: TRBD1 (5 bases). The CDR3 runs 15 residues. The germline gives CDR1 SGHNT, CDR2 YYREEE (reference sequence). V dropped 1 base and J dropped 8 bases, with 15 bases sitting between them. CDR3 residues: CASSLNGGAREKLFF. The CDR3 bases are TGTGCCAGCAGCTTGAATGGAGGGGCTAGGGAAAAACTGTTTTTT.

The chain is built from TRBV19 and TRBJ2-1; TRBD1 agrees at 7 bases. CDR1 is LNHDA and CDR2 is SQIVND in the germline V gene (reference sequence). V dropped 3 bases and J dropped 0; count of bases not matched to a gene: 5. The CDR3 length is 16 residues. The CDR3 spells CASSMGQLYSYNEQFF. In DNA, the CDR3 is TGTGCCAGTAGTATGGGACAGCTCTACTCCTACAATGAGCAGTTCTTC.

The chain carries TRBV2 and TRBJ2-1, with D uncertain. The V end lost 9 bases, the J end lost 6 bases, and 18 bases lay between the germline ends. The CDR3 covers 14 residues. Germline V gene lookup returns CDR1 SNHLY and CDR2 FYNNEI. CDR3 amino acids: CASRPPSELNEQFF. CDR3 nucleotide sequence: TGTGCCAGTCGCCCCCCCAGCGAACTCAATGAGCAGTTCTTC.

This chain links TRBV5-5 with TRBJ2-1, with a weak D call TRBD2 (5 bases). The CDR3 loop spans 14 amino acids. V lost 7 bases, J lost 0 bases, and 11 bases lay in between. Per germline, CDR1 SGHKS and CDR2 YYEKEE (reference sequence). CDR3 region: CASAREGSYNEQFF. The CDR3 nucleotides are TGTGCCAGCGCACGGGAAGGCTCCTACAATGAGCAGTTCTTC.

The J gene is TRBJ1-1, the V gene TRBV6-1; D uncertain. V dropped 3 bases and J dropped 0 bases, with 5 bases sitting between them. The CDR3 is 13 amino acids. The V gene's germline CDR1 is MNHNS and CDR2 SASEGT. CDR3 DNA sequence: TGTGCCAGCAGTGACGGAGTGAACACTGAAGCTTTCTTT. This encodes CASSDGVNTEAFF.

This chain joins TRBV6-1 and TRBJ1-5; the D gene is possibly TRBD1 (5 bases). The CDR3 has 15 amino acids. Germline V gives CDR1 MNHNS, CDR2 SASEGT. Trimming took 7 bases from V and 6 from J, leaving 19 bases between them. The CDR3 region is CASTRAGNYGQPQHF. CDR3 nucleotides: TGTGCCAGCACTCGGGCAGGGAATTATGGTCAGCCCCAGCATTTT.

This chain connects TRBV19 to TRBJ2-3; TRBD2 matches at 12 bases. The trim removed 6 bases at V and 5 bases at J, leaving 6 bases unmatched. Germline V lookup: CDR1 LNHDA, CDR2 SQIVND (reference sequence). The CDR3 is 15 residues long. CDR3 protein: CASSRTSGIQDTQYF. CDR3 sequence (DNA): TGTGCCAGTAGCAGGACTAGCGGGATTCAAGATACGCAGTATTTT.

The chain is built from TRBV2 and TRBJ1-2, with no clear D. CDR1 and CDR2 (germline): SNHLY, FYNNEI. The germline V and J ends were trimmed by 6 bases and 8 bases, with 22 bases remaining between them. The CDR3 loop spans 15 amino acids. The CDR3 sequence is CASRVGLLQDLGYTF. CDR3 coding DNA: TGTGCCAGCAGAGTGGGCCTTTTACAAGATCTGGGCTACACCTTC.

J is TRBJ2-7 and V is TRBV6-5; possibly TRBD1 for D (5 bases). CDR3 length: 14 residues. Germline CDR1 and CDR2: MNHEY and SVGAGI. The V end was cut by 6 bases, the J end by 0 bases, with 12 bases between. For the CDR3, the DNA is TGTGCCAGCAGGGGGCTGGGCAGCTCCTACGAGCAGTACTTC. It specifies CASRGLGSSYEQYF.

As concerns this clone: Relative to the germline gene, one junction end is altered; a read error may explain this. The chain uses TRBV7-7 and TRBJ2-1, with 12 bases matching TRBD2. The CDR3 is 13 amino acids. Looked up from germline, CDR1 is SSHAT and CDR2 is FNYEAQ (reference sequence). CDR3 sequence: CASSRTSGTQQFF. CDR3 nucleotides: TGTGCTAGCAGCCGGACTAGCGGGACCCAGCAGTTCTTC.

The chain recombines TRBV19 with TRBJ2-5, with TRBD2 matching 11 bases. The CDR3 runs to 14 residues. From germline, CDR1 is LNHDA and CDR2 SQIVND (reference sequence). Trimming at V came to 6 bases and at J to 4 bases, leaving 4 bases not matched to a gene. The CDR3 loop reads CASSLTSGRETQYF. For the CDR3, the DNA is TGTGCCAGTAGCCTAACTAGCGGGAGAGAGACCCAGTACTTC.

The V gene is TRBV19, the J gene TRBJ1-1, with D unresolved. V shed 10 bases and J shed 0 bases, with 12 bases lying between them. Germline CDR1 reads LNHDA; CDR2 reads SQIVND (reference sequence). The CDR3 is 13 residues long. This CDR3 is CAISRFMNTEAFF. The DNA for the CDR3 is TGTGCCATATCCCGTTTTATGAACACTGAAGCTTTCTTT.

The rearrangement links TRBV28 to TRBJ1-1; D not resolved. V was clipped by 4 bases and J by 1 base, with 13 bases between them. The germline CDR1 and CDR2 sequences are MDHEN and SYDVKM. This CDR3 spans 15 amino acids. The CDR3 protein is CASSYLLSPNTEAFF. The CDR3 DNA sequence: TGTGCCAGCAGTTACCTTCTAAGTCCGAACACTGAAGCTTTCTTT.

This clone was seen a few times. J is TRBJ1-5 and V is TRBV6-5, with D hard to call. CDR1 is MNHEY, CDR2 SVGAGI, per germline. The CDR3 has 13 residues. Trimming took 6 bases from V and 3 from J, leaving 9 bases between them. CDR3 amino acids: CASRSDINQPQHF. The CDR3 DNA reads TGTGCCAGCAGGTCTGACATCAATCAGCCCCAGCATTTT.

The chain has TRBV9 and TRBJ1-1; TRBD1 might be the D (5 bases). This CDR3 is built from 16 residues. Trimming cost V 0 bases and J 7 bases, with 19 bases left between them. CDR1 and CDR2 (germline): SGDLS, YYNGEE. The CDR3: CASSVDWFGGNGEAFF. CDR3 sequence (DNA): TGTGCCAGCAGCGTAGATTGGTTCGGGGGAAACGGTGAAGCTTTCTTT.

A single count supports this clone. The chain joins TRBV5-1 to TRBJ2-7; 7 positions match TRBD1. V dropped 3 bases and J dropped 3; count of bases not matched to a gene: 6. The CDR3 is made up of 14 amino acids. Germline-derived CDR1 and CDR2 are SGHRS and YFSETQ. The CDR3: CASSYRGPIYEQYF. The CDR3 DNA reads TGCGCCAGCAGCTACAGGGGTCCCATCTACGAGCAGTACTTC.

The chain couples TRBV5-5 to TRBJ2-2; TRBD2 matches at 13 bases. The CDR3 runs to 16 residues. Germline V lookup: CDR1 SGHKS, CDR2 YYEKEE (reference sequence). V was pared by 7 bases and J by 7 bases, with 10 bases of the junction left unmatched. CDR3 nucleotide sequence: TGTGCCAGCGAGCGGACTAGCGGGAGTGGCGGCGGGGAGCTGTTTTTT. Its translation: CASERTSGSGGGELFF.

The chain uses TRBV25-1 and TRBJ2-2; 12 positions match TRBD2. The germline CDR1 and CDR2 sequences are MGHDK and SYGVNS. The junction had 10 bases not matched to a gene; V was cut back by 3 bases and J by 5 bases. This CDR3 has 18 residues. The CDR3 DNA follows: TGTGCCAGCAGTGATTGGCTAGCGGGAGGGCCGGTTACCGGGGAGCTGTTTTTT. Translation: CASSDWLAGGPVTGELFF.

The chain combines TRBV19 with TRBJ1-5; no reliable D call. V lost 5 bases to trimming and J lost 3 bases, with 11 bases between them. Germline CDR1 and CDR2: LNHDA and SQIVND (reference sequence). The CDR3 length is 14 residues. CDR3 protein: CASSRSGNNQPQHF. The CDR3, as DNA: TGTGCCAGTAGTCGCTCCGGGAACAATCAGCCCCAGCATTTT.

The V gene is TRBV7-6, the J gene TRBJ2-1; the match to TRBD2 covers 8 bases. The V and J ends lost 1 base and 4 bases, in that order; junction bases with no gene match: 6. In germline, CDR1 is SGHVS, CDR2 FNYEAQ. The CDR3 loop spans 16 amino acids. This CDR3 reads CASSLDTSGLYNEQFF. CDR3 coding DNA: TGTGCCAGCAGCTTAGATACTAGCGGACTTTACAATGAGCAGTTCTTC.

J is TRBJ2-1 and V is TRBV7-9, with 8 nucleotides matching TRBD1. The junction had 6 bases not matched to a gene; V was cut back by 5 bases and J by 0 bases. The CDR3 has 16 amino acids. The germline CDR1 and CDR2 sequences are SEHNR and FQNEAQ (reference sequence). The CDR3 protein is CASSTQGESSYNEQFF. As DNA, the CDR3 is TGTGCCAGCAGCACACAGGGGGAAAGCTCCTACAATGAGCAGTTCTTC.

The chain carries TRBV6-5 and TRBJ2-7; D unresolved. Germline V gene data show CDR1 as MNHEY and CDR2 as SVGAGI. The CDR3 covers 14 residues. Trimming stripped 0 bases from V and 3 bases from J, with 9 bases between. Here the CDR3 DNA reads TGTGCCAGCAGTTACTCGGGCGTTCGCTACGAGCAGTACTTC. This translates into CASSYSGVRYEQYF.